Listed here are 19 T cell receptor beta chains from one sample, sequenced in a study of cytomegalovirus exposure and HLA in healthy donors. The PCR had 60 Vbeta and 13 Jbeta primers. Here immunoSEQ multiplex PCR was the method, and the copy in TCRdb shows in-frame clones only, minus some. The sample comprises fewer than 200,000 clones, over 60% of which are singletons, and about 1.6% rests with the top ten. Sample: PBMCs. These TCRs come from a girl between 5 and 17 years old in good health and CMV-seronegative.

This chain's CDR3 is CASSRENVGYTF. The CDR3 DNA reads TGTGCCAGCAGTAGGGAGAACGTGGGCTACACCTTC. The chain is built from TRBV6-6 and TRBJ1-2; the D is unclear. The CDR3 runs to 12 residues. Trimming took 5 bases from V and 8 from J, leaving 12 bases between them. CDR1 is MNHNY, CDR2 SVGAGI, per germline (reference sequence).

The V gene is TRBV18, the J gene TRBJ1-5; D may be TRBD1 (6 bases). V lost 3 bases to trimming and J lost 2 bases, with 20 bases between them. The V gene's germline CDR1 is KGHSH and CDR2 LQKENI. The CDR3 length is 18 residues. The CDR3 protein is CASSPFARGVGGNQPQHF. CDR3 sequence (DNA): TGTGCCAGCTCACCCTTTGCCAGGGGAGTTGGTGGCAATCAGCCCCAGCATTTT.

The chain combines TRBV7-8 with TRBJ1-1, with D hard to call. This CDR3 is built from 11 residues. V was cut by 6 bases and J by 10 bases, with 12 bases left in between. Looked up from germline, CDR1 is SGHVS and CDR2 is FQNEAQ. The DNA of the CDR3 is TGTGCCAGCAGACCCGTACGGGGAGCTTTCTTT. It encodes CASRPVRGAFF. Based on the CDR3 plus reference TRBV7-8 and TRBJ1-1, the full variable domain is GAGVSQSPRYKVAKRGQDVALRCDPISGHVSLFWYQQALGQGPEFLTYFQNEAQLDKSGLPSDRFFAERPEGSVSTLKIQRTQQEDSAVYLCASRPVRGAFFGQGTRLTVV.

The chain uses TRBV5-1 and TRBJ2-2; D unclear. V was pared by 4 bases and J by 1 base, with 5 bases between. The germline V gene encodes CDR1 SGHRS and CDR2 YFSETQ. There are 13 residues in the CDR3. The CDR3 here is CASSTGNTGELFF. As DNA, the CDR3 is TGCGCCAGCAGCACCGGGAACACCGGGGAGCTGTTTTTT.

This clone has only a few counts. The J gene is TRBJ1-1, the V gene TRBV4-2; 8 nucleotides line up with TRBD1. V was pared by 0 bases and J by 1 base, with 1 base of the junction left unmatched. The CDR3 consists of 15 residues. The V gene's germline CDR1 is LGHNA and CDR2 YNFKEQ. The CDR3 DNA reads TGTGCCAGCAGCCAAGAACAGGGGGGGAACACTGAAGCTTTCTTT. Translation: CASSQEQGGNTEAFF.

DNA for the CDR3: TGTGCCAGCAGTGAAGCGGACAGGGACTATGGCTACACCTTC. This sequence encodes CASSEADRDYGYTF. The gene calls are TRBV6-1 and TRBJ1-2; 8 bases align to TRBD1. This CDR3 spans 14 amino acids. With V trimmed by 0 bases and J by 3 bases, 0 bases remained unmatched. Germline values: CDR1 MNHNS, CDR2 SASEGT.

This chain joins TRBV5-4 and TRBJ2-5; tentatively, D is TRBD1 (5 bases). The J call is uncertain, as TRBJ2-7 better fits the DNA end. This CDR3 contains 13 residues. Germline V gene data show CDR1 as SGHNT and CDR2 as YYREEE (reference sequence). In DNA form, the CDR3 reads TGTGCCAGCAGCCCCCCAGGGTCCTACGAGCAGTACTTC. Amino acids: CASSPPGSYEQYF.

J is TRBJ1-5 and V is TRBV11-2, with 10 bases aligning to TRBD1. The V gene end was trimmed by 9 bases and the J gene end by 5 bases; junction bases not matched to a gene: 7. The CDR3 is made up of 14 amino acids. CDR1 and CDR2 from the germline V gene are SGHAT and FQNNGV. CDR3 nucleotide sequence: TGTGCCAGACAACCCGGACAGGGGGATCAGCCCCAGCATTTT. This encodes CARQPGQGDQPQHF.

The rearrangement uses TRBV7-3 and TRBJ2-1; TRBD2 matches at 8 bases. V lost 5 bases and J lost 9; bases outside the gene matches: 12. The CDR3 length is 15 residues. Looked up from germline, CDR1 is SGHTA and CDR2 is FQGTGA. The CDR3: CASSQRGGRESEQFF. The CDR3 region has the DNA TGTGCCAGCAGCCAACGGGGGGGCCGGGAAAGTGAGCAGTTCTTC.

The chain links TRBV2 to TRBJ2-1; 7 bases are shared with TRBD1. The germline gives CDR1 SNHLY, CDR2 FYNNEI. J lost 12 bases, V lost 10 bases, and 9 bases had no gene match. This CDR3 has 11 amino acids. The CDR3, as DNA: TGTGCCACCCAACAGGGGATGAGGCAGTTCTTC. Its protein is CATQQGMRQFF. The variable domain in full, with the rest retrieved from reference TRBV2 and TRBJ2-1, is EPEVTQTPSHQVTQMGQEVILRCVPISNHLYFYWYRQILGQKVEFLVSFYNNEISEKSEIFDDQFSVERPDGSNFTLKIRSTKLEDSAMYFCATQQGMRQFFGPGTRLTVL.

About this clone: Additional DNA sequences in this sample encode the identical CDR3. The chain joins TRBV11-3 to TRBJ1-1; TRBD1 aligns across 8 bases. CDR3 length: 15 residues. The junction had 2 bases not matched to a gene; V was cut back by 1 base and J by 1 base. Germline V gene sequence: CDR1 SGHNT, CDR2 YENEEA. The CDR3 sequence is CASSLAGTGNTEAFF. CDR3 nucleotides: TGTGCCAGCAGCTTAGCTGGGACAGGGAACACTGAAGCTTTCTTT. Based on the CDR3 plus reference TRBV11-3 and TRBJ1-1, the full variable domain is EAGVVQSPRYKIIEKKQPVAFWCNPISGHNTLYWYLQNLGQGPELLIRYENEEAVDDSQLPKDRFSAERLKGVDSTLKIQPAELGDSAVYLCASSLAGTGNTEAFFGQGTRLTVV.

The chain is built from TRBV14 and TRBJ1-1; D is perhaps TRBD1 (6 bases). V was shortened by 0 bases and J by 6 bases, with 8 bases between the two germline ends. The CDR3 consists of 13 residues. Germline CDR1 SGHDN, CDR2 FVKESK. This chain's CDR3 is CASSQDEGAEAFF. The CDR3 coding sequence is TGTGCCAGCAGCCAAGATGAGGGGGCTGAAGCTTTCTTT.

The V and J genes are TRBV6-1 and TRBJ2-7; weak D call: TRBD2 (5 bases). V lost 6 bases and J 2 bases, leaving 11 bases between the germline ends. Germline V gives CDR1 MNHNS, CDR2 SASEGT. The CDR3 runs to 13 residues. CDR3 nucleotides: TGTGCCAGCAGGCGGGTTTCTACCTACGAGCAGTACTTC. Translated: CASRRVSTYEQYF.

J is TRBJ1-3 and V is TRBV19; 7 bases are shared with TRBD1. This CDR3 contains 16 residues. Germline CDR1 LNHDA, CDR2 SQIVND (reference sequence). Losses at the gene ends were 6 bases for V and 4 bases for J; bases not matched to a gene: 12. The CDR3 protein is CASSATIGQAGNTIYF. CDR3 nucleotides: TGTGCCAGTAGCGCCACAATCGGACAGGCCGGAAACACCATATATTTT.

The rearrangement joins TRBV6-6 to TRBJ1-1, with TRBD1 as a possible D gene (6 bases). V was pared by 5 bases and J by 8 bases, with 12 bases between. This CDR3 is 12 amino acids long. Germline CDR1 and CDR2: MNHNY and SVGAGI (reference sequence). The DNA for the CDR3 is TGTGCCAGCAGTCAGGGGTTGGCGGAAGCTTTCTTT. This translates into CASSQGLAEAFF.

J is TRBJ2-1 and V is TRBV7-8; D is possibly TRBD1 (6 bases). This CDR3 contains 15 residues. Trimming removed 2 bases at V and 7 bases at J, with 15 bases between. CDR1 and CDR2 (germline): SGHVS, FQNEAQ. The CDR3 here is CASSLLALRGNEQFF. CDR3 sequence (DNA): TGTGCCAGCAGCTTATTAGCCCTTAGGGGGAATGAGCAGTTCTTC.

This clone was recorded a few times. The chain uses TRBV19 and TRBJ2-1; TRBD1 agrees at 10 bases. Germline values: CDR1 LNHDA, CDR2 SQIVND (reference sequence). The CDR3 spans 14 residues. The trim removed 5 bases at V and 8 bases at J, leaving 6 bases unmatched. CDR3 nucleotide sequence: TGTGCCAGTAGTCTCCTCGACAGGGGGCATGAGCAGTTCTTC. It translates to CASSLLDRGHEQFF.

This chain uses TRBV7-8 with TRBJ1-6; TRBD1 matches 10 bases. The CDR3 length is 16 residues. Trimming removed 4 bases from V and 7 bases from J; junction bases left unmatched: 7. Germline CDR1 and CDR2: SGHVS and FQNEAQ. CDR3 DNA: TGTGCCAGCAGCTCAGGCGGGACAGGGGCGAATTCACCCCTCCACTTT. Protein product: CASSSGGTGANSPLHF.

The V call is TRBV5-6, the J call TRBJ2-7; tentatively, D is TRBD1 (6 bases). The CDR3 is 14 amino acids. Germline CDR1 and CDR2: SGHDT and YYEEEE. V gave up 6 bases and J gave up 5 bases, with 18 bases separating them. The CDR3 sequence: CASTPRTGWNEQYF. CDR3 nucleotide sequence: TGTGCCAGCACCCCCCGAACAGGGTGGAACGAGCAGTACTTC.